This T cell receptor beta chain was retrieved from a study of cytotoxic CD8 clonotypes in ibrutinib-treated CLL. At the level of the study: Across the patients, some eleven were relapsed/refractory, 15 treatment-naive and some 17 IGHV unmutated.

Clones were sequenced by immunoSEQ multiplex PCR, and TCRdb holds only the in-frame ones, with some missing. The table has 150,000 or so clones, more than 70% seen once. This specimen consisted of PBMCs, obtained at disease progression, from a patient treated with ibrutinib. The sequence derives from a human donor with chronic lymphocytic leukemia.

CDR3 sequence: CASSAGRGILGLGTNEKLFF. The DNA of the CDR3 is TGTGCCAGCAGCGCAGGGCGGGGCATCCTGGGGTTAGGCACTAATGAAAAACTGTTTTTT. The chain is built from TRBV9 and TRBJ1-4, with D possibly TRBD1 on 5 matching bases. CDR3 length: 20 amino acids. The germline gives CDR1 SGDLS, CDR2 YYNGEE. V shed 3 bases and J shed 2 bases, with 26 bases lying between them.